This TCR beta chain originates from a study of T cells expressing NK-cell markers. The CDR3 totals 17 residues. CDR1 and CDR2 (germline): MNHEY, SVGEGT. The study, taken as a whole, reports: Dominant NKG2C+ clonotypes accounted for roughly 1.0-7.0% of CD8+ T cells in more than 5 donors.

For TCR beta, cDNA was produced by 5'RACE template switching with UMIs. One entry per CDR3 protein, without DNA, is what TCRdb gives after re-calling the 5' RACE reads. The sample includes 500,000 to 600,000 distinct CDR3 sequences. On this clonotype: Its antigen is undetermined.

Sequencing input: blood T cells: a sorted CD56 or NKG2C T cell subset, CD4+ or CD8+ T cells, or bulk PBMC T cells (not recorded which). This TCR was sampled from a man aged 18-30 years in good health. V and J are TRBV6-2 or TRBV6-3 and TRBJ2-1. The CDR3 sequence: CASSPMGPTLDYNEQFF.